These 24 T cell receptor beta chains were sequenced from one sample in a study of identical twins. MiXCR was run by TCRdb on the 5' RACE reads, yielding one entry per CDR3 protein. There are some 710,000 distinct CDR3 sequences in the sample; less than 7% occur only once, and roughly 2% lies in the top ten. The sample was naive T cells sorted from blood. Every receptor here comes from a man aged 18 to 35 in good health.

As DNA, the CDR3 is TGTGCCAGCAGTGGAGCGACAGGGTCGGACCACTATGGCTACACCTTC. Encoded protein: CASSGATGSDHYGYTF. The V gene is TRBV12-3 or TRBV12-4, the J gene TRBJ1-2, with TRBD1 matching over 7 bases. There are 16 residues in the CDR3. V gave up 5 bases and J gave up 3 bases; unmatched junction bases: 12.

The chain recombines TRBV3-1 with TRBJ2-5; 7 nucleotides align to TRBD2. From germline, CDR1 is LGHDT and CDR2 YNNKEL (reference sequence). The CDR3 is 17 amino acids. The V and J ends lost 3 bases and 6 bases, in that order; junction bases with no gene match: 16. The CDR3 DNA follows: TGTGCCAGCAGCCATCCCTGGGATCCCACAGCGGGGAAGACCCAGTACTTC. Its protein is CASSHPWDPTAGKTQYF.

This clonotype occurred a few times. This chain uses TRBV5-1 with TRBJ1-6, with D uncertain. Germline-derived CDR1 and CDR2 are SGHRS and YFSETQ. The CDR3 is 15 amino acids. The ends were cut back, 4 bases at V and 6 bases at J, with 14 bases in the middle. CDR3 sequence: CASSPRDLTNSPLHF. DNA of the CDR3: TGCGCCAGCAGCCCCCGGGATCTTACTAATTCACCCCTCCACTTT.

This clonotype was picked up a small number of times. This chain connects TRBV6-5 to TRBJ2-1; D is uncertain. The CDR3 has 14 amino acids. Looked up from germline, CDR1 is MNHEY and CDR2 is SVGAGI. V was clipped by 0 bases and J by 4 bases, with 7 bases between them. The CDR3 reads CASSYSDPYNEQFF. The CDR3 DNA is TGTGCCAGCAGTTACTCGGACCCTTACAATGAGCAGTTCTTC.

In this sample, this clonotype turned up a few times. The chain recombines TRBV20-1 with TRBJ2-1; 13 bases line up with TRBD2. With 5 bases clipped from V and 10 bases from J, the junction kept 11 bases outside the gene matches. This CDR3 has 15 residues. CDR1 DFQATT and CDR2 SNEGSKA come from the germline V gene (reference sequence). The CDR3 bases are TGCAGTGCTTCCTCACTAGCGGGAGGGCCAGGGGAGCAGTTCTTC. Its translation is CSASSLAGGPGEQFF.

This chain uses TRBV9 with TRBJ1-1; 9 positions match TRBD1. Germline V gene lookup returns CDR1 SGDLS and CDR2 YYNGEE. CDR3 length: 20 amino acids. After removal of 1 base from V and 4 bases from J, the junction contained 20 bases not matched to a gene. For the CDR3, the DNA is TGTGCCAGCAGCGTAAGTCTCAAGGCCGGGACAGGGAACTCTTTCACTGAAGCTTTCTTT. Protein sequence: CASSVSLKAGTGNSFTEAFF.

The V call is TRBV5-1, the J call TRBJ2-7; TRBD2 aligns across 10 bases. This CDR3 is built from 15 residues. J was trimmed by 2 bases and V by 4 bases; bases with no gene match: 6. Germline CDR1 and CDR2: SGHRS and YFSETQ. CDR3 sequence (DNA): TGCGCCAGCAGCGGGGGACTAGCGAGAACCTACGAGCAGTACTTC. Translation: CASSGGLARTYEQYF.

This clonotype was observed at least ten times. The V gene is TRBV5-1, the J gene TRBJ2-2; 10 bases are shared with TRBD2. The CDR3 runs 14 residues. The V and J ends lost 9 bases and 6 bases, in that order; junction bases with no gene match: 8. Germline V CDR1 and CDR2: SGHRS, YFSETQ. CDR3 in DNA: TGCGCCACCCCGAAGCGGGAGGGCTCCGGGGAGCTGTTTTTT. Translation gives CATPKREGSGELFF.

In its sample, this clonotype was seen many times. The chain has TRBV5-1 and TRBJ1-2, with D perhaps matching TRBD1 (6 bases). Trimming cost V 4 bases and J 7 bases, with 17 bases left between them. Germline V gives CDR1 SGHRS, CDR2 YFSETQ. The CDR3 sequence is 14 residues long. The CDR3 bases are TGCGCCAGCAGCAATGGACAGCCCGGGAGTGGCTACACCTTC. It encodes CASSNGQPGSGYTF.

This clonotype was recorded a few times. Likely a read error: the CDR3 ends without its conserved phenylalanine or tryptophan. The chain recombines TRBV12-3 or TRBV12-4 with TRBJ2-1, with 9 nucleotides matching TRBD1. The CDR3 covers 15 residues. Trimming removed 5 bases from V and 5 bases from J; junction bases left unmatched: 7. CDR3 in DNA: TGTGCCAGCAGTATCGGACAGGGGTCAAACAATGAGCAGTTCTCC. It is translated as CASSIGQGSNNEQFS.

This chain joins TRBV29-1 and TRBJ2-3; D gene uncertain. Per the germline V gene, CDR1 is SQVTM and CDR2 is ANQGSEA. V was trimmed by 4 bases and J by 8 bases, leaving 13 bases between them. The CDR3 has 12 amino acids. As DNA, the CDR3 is TGCAGCGTTGTCCTCCTAAGTCGTACGCAGTATTTT. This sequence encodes CSVVLLSRTQYF.

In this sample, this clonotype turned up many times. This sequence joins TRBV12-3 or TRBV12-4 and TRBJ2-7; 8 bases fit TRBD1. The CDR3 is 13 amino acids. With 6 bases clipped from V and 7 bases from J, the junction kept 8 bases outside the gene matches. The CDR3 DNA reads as TGTGCCAGCAGCCCCGGGACAGGCGTAGAGCAGTACGTC. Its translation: CASSPGTGVEQYV.

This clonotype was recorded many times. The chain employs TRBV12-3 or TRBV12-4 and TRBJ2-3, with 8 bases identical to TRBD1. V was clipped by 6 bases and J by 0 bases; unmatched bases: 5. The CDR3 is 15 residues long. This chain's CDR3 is CASRERTGSTDTQYF. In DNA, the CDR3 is TGTGCCAGCAGAGAGAGGACAGGGAGCACAGATACGCAGTATTTT.

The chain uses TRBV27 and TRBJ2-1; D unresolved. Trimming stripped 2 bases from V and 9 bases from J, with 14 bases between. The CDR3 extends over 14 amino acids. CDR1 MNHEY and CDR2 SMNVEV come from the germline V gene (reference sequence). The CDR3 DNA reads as TGTGCCAGCAGTTTAGGCCATTCCTACGGTGAGCAGTTCTTC. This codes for CASSLGHSYGEQFF.

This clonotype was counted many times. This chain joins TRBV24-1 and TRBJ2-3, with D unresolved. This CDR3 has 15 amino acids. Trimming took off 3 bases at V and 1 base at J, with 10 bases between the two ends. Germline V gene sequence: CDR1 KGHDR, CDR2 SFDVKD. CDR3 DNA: TGTGCCACCAGTGATGCGGCCCCCGGCACAGATACGCAGTATTTT. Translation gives CATSDAAPGTDTQYF.

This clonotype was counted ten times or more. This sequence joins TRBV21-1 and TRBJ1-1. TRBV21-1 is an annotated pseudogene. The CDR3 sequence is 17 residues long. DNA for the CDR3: TGTGCCAGCAGCAAAGGAGGGACATCGGGGGGCGACACTGAAGCTTTCTTT. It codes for CASSKGGTSGGDTEAFF.

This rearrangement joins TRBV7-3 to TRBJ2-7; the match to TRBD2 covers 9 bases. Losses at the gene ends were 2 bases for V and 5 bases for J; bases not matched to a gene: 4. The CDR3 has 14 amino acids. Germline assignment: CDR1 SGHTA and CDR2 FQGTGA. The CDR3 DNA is TGTGCCAGCAGCTTAGTAGCGGGAGCCCACGAGCAGTACTTC. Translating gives CASSLVAGAHEQYF.

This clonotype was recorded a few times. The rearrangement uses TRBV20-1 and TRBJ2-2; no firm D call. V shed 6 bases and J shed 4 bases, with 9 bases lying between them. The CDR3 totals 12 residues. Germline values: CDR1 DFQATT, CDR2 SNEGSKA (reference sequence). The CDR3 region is CSARSATGELFF. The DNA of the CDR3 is TGCAGTGCCCGATCGGCCACCGGGGAGCTGTTTTTT.

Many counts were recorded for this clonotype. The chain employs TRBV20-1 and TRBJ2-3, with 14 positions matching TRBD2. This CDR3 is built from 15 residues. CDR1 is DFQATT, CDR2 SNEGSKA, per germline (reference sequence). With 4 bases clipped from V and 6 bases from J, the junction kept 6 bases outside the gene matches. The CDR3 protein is CSATTSGRAFDTQYF. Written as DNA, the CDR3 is TGCAGTGCTACGACTAGCGGGAGGGCCTTTGATACGCAGTATTTT.

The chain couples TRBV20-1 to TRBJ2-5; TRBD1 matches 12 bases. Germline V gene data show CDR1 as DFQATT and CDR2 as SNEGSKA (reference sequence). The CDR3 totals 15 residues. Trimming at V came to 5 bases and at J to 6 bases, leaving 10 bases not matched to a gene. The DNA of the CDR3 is TGCAGTGCTCGTACCGGGACAGGGGGCTTACAGACCCAGTACTTC. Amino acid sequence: CSARTGTGGLQTQYF.

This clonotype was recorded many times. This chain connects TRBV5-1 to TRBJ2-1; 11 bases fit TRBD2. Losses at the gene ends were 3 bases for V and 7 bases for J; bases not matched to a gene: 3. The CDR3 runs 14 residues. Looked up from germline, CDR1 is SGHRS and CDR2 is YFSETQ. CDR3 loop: CASSWGLAENEQFF. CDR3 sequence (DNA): TGCGCCAGCAGCTGGGGACTAGCGGAGAATGAGCAGTTCTTC.

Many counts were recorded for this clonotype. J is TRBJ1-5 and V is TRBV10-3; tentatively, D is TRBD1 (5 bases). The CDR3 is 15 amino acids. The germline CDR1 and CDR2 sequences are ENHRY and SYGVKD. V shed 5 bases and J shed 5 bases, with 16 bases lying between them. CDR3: CAISNIGGGDQPQHF. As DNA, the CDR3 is TGTGCCATCAGTAATATCGGGGGTGGGGATCAGCCCCAGCATTTT.

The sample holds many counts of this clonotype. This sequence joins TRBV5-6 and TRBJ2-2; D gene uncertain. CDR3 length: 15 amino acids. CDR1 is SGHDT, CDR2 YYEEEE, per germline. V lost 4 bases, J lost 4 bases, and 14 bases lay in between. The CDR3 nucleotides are TGTGCCAGCAGCGTCGGTGGTAGAGGCACCGGGGAGCTGTTTTTT. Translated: CASSVGGRGTGELFF.

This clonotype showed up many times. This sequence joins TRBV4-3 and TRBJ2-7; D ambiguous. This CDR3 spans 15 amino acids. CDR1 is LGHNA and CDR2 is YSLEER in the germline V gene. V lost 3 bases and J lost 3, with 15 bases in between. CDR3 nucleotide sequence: TGCGCCAGCAGCCACCTGACATGGCGCAGCTACGAGCAGTACTTC. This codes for CASSHLTWRSYEQYF.